This T cell receptor beta chain was sequenced during a study of OX40 agonist ivuxolimab in advanced cancers. Germline CDR1 and CDR2: MNHEY and SMNVEV (reference sequence). The CDR3 consists of 13 residues. V was trimmed by 3 bases and J by 9 bases, leaving 15 bases between them. Some clones are missing from TCRdb's copy, which holds only in-frame ones; the method was immunoSEQ multiplex PCR. The table shows 45,000 to 70,000 clones, with around 89% occurring only once. Blood samples were obtained at baseline, cycle 4 day 1, and cycle 7 day 1. The clonotype comes from an adult with an advanced solid tumor such as melanoma, head and neck, liver or kidney cancer. Material: CD4+ or CD8+ T cells sorted from blood, obtained in a trial of the OX40 agonist ivuxolimab. The gene calls are TRBV27 and TRBJ2-7; D unresolved. The CDR3 DNA sequence: TGTGCCAGCAGTTTGGGTCCTCGCCTCGGGCAGTACTTC. Translating gives CASSLGPRLGQYF.